Shown below are 25 T cell receptor beta chains from a single sample sequenced in a study of T-cell reconstitution after alpha-beta-depleted transplantation in children. Library preparation (for TCRbeta) was performed with unique molecular identifiers. TCRdb ran MiXCR on the PCR reads and lists one entry per CDR3 protein. The sample has 70,000 or so distinct CDR3 sequences; approximately 11% are singletons. Sequences were derived from PBMCs, sampled before TCRalphabeta/CD19-depleted stem cell transplant. Receptor source: a boy between 10 and 17 years old with acute myeloid leukemia, due to receive a stem cell transplant.

This clonotype came up many times. This chain uses TRBV4-1 with TRBJ1-4; 7 bases line up with TRBD1. V was clipped by 4 bases and J by 4 bases; unmatched bases: 21. The CDR3 extends over 20 amino acids. Germline lookup yields CDR1 MGHRA and CDR2 YSYEKL. This CDR3 reads CASSLRGDSNGVGLNEKLFF. The CDR3 DNA sequence: TGCGCCAGCAGCCTTCGGGGGGACAGCAACGGGGTGGGCCTTAATGAAAAACTGTTTTTT.

This clonotype was seen repeatedly, ten times or more. The V gene is TRBV13, the J gene TRBJ1-1; a possible D gene is TRBD1 (6 bases). CDR3 length equals 13 residues. Trimming removed 3 bases from V and 4 bases from J, with 9 bases in between. The germline V gene has CDR1 PRHDT and CDR2 FYEKMQ (reference sequence). The CDR3 sequence is CASSFGGATEAFF. The CDR3 DNA reads as TGTGCCAGCAGCTTTGGGGGGGCCACTGAAGCTTTCTTT.

This clonotype showed up many times. CDR3 in amino acids: CASSVEGSEQYV. The CDR3 nucleotides are TGCGCCAGCAGTGTAGAAGGAAGCGAGCAGTACGTC. This chain joins TRBV10-2 and TRBJ2-7; D call uncertain. The V gene's germline CDR1 is WSHSY and CDR2 SAAADI. This CDR3 contains 12 residues. V gave up 4 bases and J gave up 6 bases, with 10 bases separating them.

The table lists this clonotype with many counts. The chain carries TRBV4-1 and TRBJ2-5; weak D call: TRBD1 (6 bases). The CDR3 is made up of 16 amino acids. The V end was cut by 3 bases, the J end by 1 base, with 15 bases between. Germline V gene sequence: CDR1 MGHRA, CDR2 YSYEKL. CDR3 DNA sequence: TGCGCCAGCAGCCACCTCCCGGGACATGGCCAAGAGACCCAGTACTTC. Residues: CASSHLPGHGQETQYF.

This clonotype came up many times. The rearrangement joins TRBV4-2 to TRBJ1-5, with D maybe TRBD1 (6 bases). V lost 0 bases and J lost 1, with 10 bases in between. The CDR3 consists of 16 residues. Germline loops: CDR1 LGHNA, CDR2 YNFKEQ. The CDR3 nucleotides read TGTGCCAGCAGCCAAGATCAGGGGCGAAGCAATCAGCCCCAGCATTTT. Amino acids: CASSQDQGRSNQPQHF.

With regard to this clonotype: Just one base apart from a much larger clone, this may be a read error. The chain carries TRBV20-1 and TRBJ2-7; 7 bases agree with TRBD1. J lost 6 bases, V lost 5 bases, and 16 bases had no gene match. Per germline, CDR1 DFQATT and CDR2 SNEGSKA (reference sequence). This CDR3 contains 15 residues. The CDR3 loop reads CSAGGLTGNRGEQYF. CDR3 coding DNA: TGCAGTGCTGGTGGTCTGACAGGGAACAGAGGCGAGCAGTACTTC.

This clonotype was found many times. The rearrangement joins TRBV20-1 to TRBJ1-5; TRBD1 is a possible D gene (6 bases). This CDR3 comprises 19 residues. In germline, CDR1 is DFQATT, CDR2 SNEGSKA (reference sequence). V lost 0 bases and J 0 bases, leaving 21 bases between the germline ends. CDR3 bases: TGCAGTGCTAGAGATAGGCCACGGGGGGCGGGGGGTAGCAATCAGCCCCAGCATTTT. This translates into CSARDRPRGAGGSNQPQHF.

At least ten counts were recorded for this clonotype. The rearrangement links TRBV5-1 to TRBJ2-6; a possible D gene is TRBD2 (6 bases). CDR1 is SGHRS and CDR2 is YFSETQ in the germline V gene. This CDR3 is 16 amino acids long. Trimming pared 2 bases from V and 4 bases from J, leaving 13 bases between. The CDR3 loop is CASSFLGGSGANVLTF. The CDR3 coding sequence is TGCGCCAGCAGCTTTCTCGGGGGAAGCGGGGCCAACGTCCTGACTTTC.

This clonotype was picked up many times. The V gene is TRBV20-1, the J gene TRBJ2-7, with 8 bases identical to TRBD1. Germline-derived CDR1 and CDR2 are DFQATT and SNEGSKA (reference sequence). The CDR3 is 15 amino acids. With V trimmed by 0 bases and J by 3 bases, 7 bases remained unmatched. DNA of the CDR3: TGCAGTGCTAGAGATGCGGACAGGGTCGGCTACGAGCAGTACTTC. It specifies CSARDADRVGYEQYF.

The J gene is TRBJ2-3, the V gene TRBV10-3; tentative D call: TRBD2 (5 bases). The CDR3 spans 15 residues. Trimming left V 5 bases short and J 4 bases short, with 16 bases between. CDR1 is ENHRY, CDR2 SYGVKD, per germline. The CDR3 is CAISPGPEGPDTQYF. The CDR3 coding sequence is TGTGCCATCAGTCCCGGACCCGAGGGCCCAGATACGCAGTATTTT.

This clonotype was recorded at least ten times. The CDR3 DNA reads as TGCGCCAGCAGCACGAACCAAGAGACCCAGTACTTC. It encodes CASSTNQETQYF. The genes are TRBV5-1 and TRBJ2-5; no firm D call. Germline CDR1 SGHRS, CDR2 YFSETQ. V shed 4 bases and J shed 0 bases, with 4 bases lying between them. CDR3 length: 12 amino acids. The full variable domain, in which reference TRBV5-1 and TRBJ2-5 provide the parts outside the CDR3, is KAGVTQTPRYLIKTRGQQVTLSCSPISGHRSVSWYQQTPGQGLQFLFEYFSETQRNKGNFPGRFSGRQFSNSRSEMNVSTLELGDSALYLCASSTNQETQYFGPGTRLLVL.

This clonotype has a count of ten or more. The chain uses TRBV4-2 and TRBJ2-1, with 9 nucleotides matching TRBD2. Germline-derived CDR1 and CDR2 are LGHNA and YNFKEQ. Trimming cost V 3 bases and J 0 bases; bases outside gene matches: 6. The length of the CDR3 is 17 residues. The CDR3 DNA reads as TGTGCCAGCAGCCAGGATAAGCGGGAGGACTCCTACAATGAGCAGTTCTTC. Translating gives CASSQDKREDSYNEQFF.

There are many counts of this clonotype. The genes are TRBV11-1 and TRBJ2-2; D is uncertain. The CDR3 spans 14 residues. The germline gives CDR1 SGHAT, CDR2 FQDESV (reference sequence). Trimming removed 3 bases at V and 6 bases at J, with 11 bases between. This chain's CDR3 is CASSFHSDPGELFF. DNA of the CDR3: TGTGCCAGCAGCTTCCATTCGGACCCCGGGGAGCTGTTTTTT.

This clonotype appeared many times. V is TRBV12-3 or TRBV12-4 and J is TRBJ2-5; 7 bases are a match to TRBD1. This CDR3 is 15 amino acids long. V lost 0 bases to trimming and J lost 4 bases; unmatched junction nucleotides: 5. The CDR3 sequence is CASSLALQGRETQYF. CDR3 sequence (DNA): TGTGCCAGCAGTTTAGCCCTACAGGGGAGAGAGACCCAGTACTTC.

This clonotype was detected a few times. The chain combines TRBV6-2 or TRBV6-3 with TRBJ2-1, with D perhaps being TRBD1 or TRBD2 (7 bases each). The CDR3 covers 17 residues. Trimming took 2 bases from V and 4 from J, leaving 18 bases between them. CDR1 MNHEY and CDR2 SVGEGT come from the germline V gene. The DNA for the CDR3 is TGTGCCAGCAGTTACGTGCAGTCCAGGGGGGGGTACAATGAGCAGTTCTTC. The encoded protein is CASSYVQSRGGYNEQFF.

The genes are TRBV29-1 and TRBJ2-5, with a possible D match to TRBD2 (5 bases). Between the trimmed V and J ends, which lost 5 bases and 1 base, there was a span of 8 bases. Germline V gene data show CDR1 as SQVTM and CDR2 as ANQGSEA. This CDR3 is built from 12 residues. The CDR3 DNA is TGCAGCGTTAGACGGGGCCAAGAGACCCAGTACTTC. Its translation: CSVRRGQETQYF.

About this clonotype itself: One junction end does not reproduce the germline sequence, and a read error may be involved. The chain links TRBV19 to TRBJ2-3, with 10 bases aligning to TRBD1. This CDR3 contains 17 residues. Germline V gene sequence: CDR1 LNHDA, CDR2 SQIVND (reference sequence). CDR3: CASSETGTGVGTDTQYF. The DNA of the CDR3 is TGTGCCAGTAGTGAAACCGGGACAGGGGTGGGCACGGATACGCAGTATTTT.

At least ten counts were recorded for this clonotype. J is TRBJ2-4 and V is TRBV20-1; no definite D call. The CDR3 contains 14 residues. The V end lost 2 bases, the J end lost 0 bases, and 8 bases lay between the germline ends. Germline CDR1 and CDR2: DFQATT and SNEGSKA (reference sequence). CDR3 region: CSARLPGAKNIQYF. The CDR3 nucleotides are TGCAGTGCTAGACTGCCGGGAGCCAAAAACATTCAGTACTTC.

On this clonotype itself: A much larger clone differs from this one at a single base, so this may be a read error. The chain has TRBV20-1 and TRBJ2-1; D is perhaps TRBD1 (6 bases). Trimming pared 2 bases from V and 9 bases from J, leaving 17 bases between. The germline gives CDR1 DFQATT, CDR2 SNEGSKA (reference sequence). This CDR3 contains 14 residues. The CDR3 DNA sequence: TGCAGTGCTAGAAGGGACAATGGAAGGGGTGAGCAGTTCTTC. Protein sequence: CSARRDNGRGEQFF.

This clonotype was recorded many times. This chain joins TRBV4-1 and TRBJ2-3; D is unresolved. The CDR3 runs to 15 residues. CDR1 is MGHRA and CDR2 is YSYEKL in the germline V gene. V was shortened by 1 base and J by 8 bases, with 16 bases between the two germline ends. The CDR3 is CASSQVAGNRLTQYF. CDR3 in DNA: TGCGCCAGCAGCCAAGTAGCAGGTAACCGTCTTACGCAGTATTTT.

This clonotype was counted many times. The V and J genes are TRBV7-2 and TRBJ1-4; no clear D gene. V was cut by 7 bases and J by 8 bases, with 17 bases left in between. This CDR3 has 14 amino acids. CDR1 and CDR2 (germline): SGHTA, FQGNSA. The CDR3 DNA reads as TGTGCCAGCAACTCCGGCCGGGAGGAGGAAAAACTGTTTTTT. Translated, it gives CASNSGREEEKLFF.

There are many counts of this clonotype. This rearrangement joins TRBV7-9 to TRBJ1-4, with 11 nucleotides matching TRBD1. Germline CDR1 reads SEHNR; CDR2 reads FQNEAQ (reference sequence). V gave up 3 bases and J gave up 1 base; unmatched junction bases: 4. The length of the CDR3 is 17 residues. In DNA, the CDR3 is TGTGCCAGCAGCTTTGGACAGGGGGCGCAAACTAATGAAAAACTGTTTTTT. Protein sequence: CASSFGQGAQTNEKLFF. Filled out from reference TRBV7-9 and TRBJ1-4, the complete variable domain reads DTGVSQNPRHKITKRGQNVTFRCDPISEHNRLYWYRQTLGQGPEFLTYFQNEAQLEKSRLLSDRFSAERPKGSFSTLEIQRTEQGDSAMYLCASSFGQGAQTNEKLFFGSGTQLSVL.

The table lists this clonotype with many counts. The rearrangement joins TRBV6-1 to TRBJ2-5; either TRBD1 or TRBD2 may supply D (5 bases each). The CDR3 sequence is 13 residues long. CDR1 is MNHNS, CDR2 SASEGT, per germline. Trimming removed 4 bases from V and 5 bases from J, with 11 bases in between. The CDR3 loop reads CASSVGEGETQYF. The DNA for the CDR3 is TGTGCCAGCAGTGTGGGCGAGGGGGAGACCCAGTACTTC.

This clonotype was counted ten times or more. The chain recombines TRBV7-9 with TRBJ2-2; 7 bases align to TRBD2. The CDR3 contains 15 residues. CDR1 and CDR2 (germline): SEHNR, FQNEAQ (reference sequence). V lost 5 bases and J lost 5; bases outside the gene matches: 8. CDR3 region: CASSPLPGGTGELFF. In DNA form, the CDR3 reads TGTGCCAGCAGCCCACTTCCGGGAGGTACCGGGGAGCTGTTTTTT.

This clonotype appeared many times. The V call is TRBV10-3, the J call TRBJ2-5; maybe TRBD2 (6 bases). Germline lookup yields CDR1 ENHRY and CDR2 SYGVKD. The V end lost 6 bases, the J end lost 5 bases, and 13 bases lay between the germline ends. CDR3 size: 13 residues. The DNA for the CDR3 is TGTGCCATCAGGGAACTAGCAGAGGAGACCCAGTACTTC. As protein: CAIRELAEETQYF.